The present T cell receptor (beta chain) was sequenced within a study of T-cell memory formation after mild COVID-19. The germline V gene has CDR1 MGHRA and CDR2 YSYEKL. This CDR3 spans 15 amino acids. Trimming removed 2 bases from V and 1 base from J, with 12 bases in between. Sample barcodes and UMIs were carried by the TCR alpha and TCR beta cDNA libraries that 5'RACE generated with constant-segment primers. TCRdb itself ran the 5' RACE reads through MiXCR, one entry per CDR3 protein. The table lists about 350,000 distinct CDR3 sequences, around a fifth of them singletons, with roughly a fifth in the top ten.

The sample comprised PBMCs or a T cell subset sorted from them (not recorded which). This clonotype was sampled from a man younger than 30 who had mild COVID-19 (a few samples of this study predate the infection). Cell type and time point are not known. The J gene is TRBJ2-7, the V gene TRBV4-1; D assignment may be TRBD1 or TRBD2 (5 bases each). The CDR3 sequence: CASSQPGRISYEQYF. In nucleotides, the CDR3 is TGCGCCAGCAGCCAACCGGGACGGATATCCTACGAGCAGTACTTC.